Here is one TCR beta chain with its context. Its antigen remains unknown. The data belong to a study of shared clonotypes between healthy human individuals. Turning to the study itself: Three plates were used per donor for CD4 naive, three for CD4 memory, two for CD8 naive and one for CD8 memory.

CD45RO-negative, CCR7-selected cells formed the naive CD8 fraction, which excluded terminally differentiated effector memory CD45RA+ cells. CDR3 length: 19 residues. The trim removed 5 bases at V and 4 bases at J, leaving 20 bases unmatched. Per germline, CDR1 SGHTA and CDR2 FQGNSA. Study-level results: Sorted-subset sequencing, rarefaction showed, was incomplete despite large depth. Among the subsets, naive ones generally showed larger estimated richness than memory ones.

This table comes from immunoSEQ multiplex PCR, and its TCRdb copy is limited to in-frame clones, with some not included. The table shows some 2.1 million clones, with roughly 95% occurring only once. The rearrangement links TRBV7-2 to TRBJ1-2; TRBD1 matches 9 bases. The sequenced sample consisted of naive CD8+ T cells sorted from blood. The receptor comes from a man between 18 and 29 years old in good health. DNA of the CDR3: TGTGCCAGCAGCCCACGAGAGCCGGGACAGGGAGTAAAGAGCTATGGCTACACCTTC. This encodes CASSPREPGQGVKSYGYTF.